Listed below are T cell receptor beta chains from one sample, sequenced in a study of shared clonotypes between healthy human individuals. Measured with immunoSEQ multiplex PCR; TCRdb has only the in-frame clones, and not every one. The sample holds about 2.4 million clones, roughly 93% seen once. Sequencing was done on a sample of naive CD4+ T cells from PBMCs. These receptors all come from a man in his late teens or twenties in good health. Some clones in this sample may be carry-over from other donors' samples. Both conserved end residues are part of each CDR3. A D gene is named only where the DNA matches it firmly. Clone size is given for some rows only: seen once, a few or many times, or a class if the clone is expanded.

V	J	size	D	DNA	CDR3
TRBV25-1	TRBJ1-4	-	-	TGTGCCAGCAGTCAAAATTCTCTCGTGGGGGAAAAACTGTTTTTT	CASSQNSLVGEKLFF
TRBV2	TRBJ2-5	-	TRBD2	TGTGCCATCAGCCGCGGACTAGTGGGAGAGACCCAGTACTTC	CAISRGLVGETQYF
TRBV10-2	TRBJ2-2	-	-	TGCGCCAGCAGTGAGCGGGCAGGGCTAGCCGGGGAGCTGTTTTTT	CASSERAGLAGELFF
TRBV4-1	TRBJ2-2	-	TRBD1	TGCGCCAGCAGCCAAGGACAGGGGGCCGGGACCGGGGAGCTGTTTTTT	CASSQGQGAGTGELFF
TRBV28	TRBJ1-5	once	TRBD1	TGTGCCAGCACCGGCGGGACAGGGGGTGGTCAGCCCCAGCATTTT	CASTGGTGGGQPQHF
TRBV25-1	TRBJ2-7	-	TRBD1	TGTGCCAGCAGTGCCCGCACCGGGACAGGGACCTACGAGCAGTACTTC	CASSARTGTGTYEQYF
TRBV30	TRBJ1-4	-	-	TGTGCCTGGAAACGAGGCCCTGAAAAACTGTTTTTT	CAWKRGPEKLFF
TRBV30	TRBJ2-5	-	-	TGTGCCTGGAGTGTGGGGCCAGGGGAGACCCAGTACTTC	CAWSVGPGETQYF
TRBV7-9	TRBJ2-2	once	-	TGTGCCACGTCCGGACAGAACACCGGGGAGCTGTTTTTT	CATSGQNTGELFF
TRBV28	TRBJ2-3	-	TRBD2	TGTGCCAGCAGCCCGATAGCGGGAGATATTAGTACGCAGTATTTT	CASSPIAGDISTQYF
TRBV6-5	TRBJ2-3	-	-	TGTGCCAGCAGTTACTCCGGGGACAGCACAGATACGCAGTATTTT	CASSYSGDSTDTQYF
TRBV4-1	TRBJ2-3	-	-	TGCGCCAGCAGCCAAGGGCCGACAGATACGCAGTATTTT	CASSQGPTDTQYF
TRBV11-3	TRBJ2-1	-	-	TGTGCCAGCAGCTTCTCGTTTATGGCCAACAATGAGCAGTTCTTC	CASSFSFMANNEQFF
TRBV4-2	TRBJ2-2	-	TRBD2	TGTGCCAGCAGCCAAGCTTCTAGCGGGGCCACCGGGGAGCTGTTTTTT	CASSQASSGATGELFF
TRBV19	TRBJ2-5	-	TRBD2	TGTGCCAGTAGCTTCGGGGCGGGAGTAGAGACCCAGTACTTC	CASSFGAGVETQYF
TRBV5-5	TRBJ2-7	-	-	TGTGCCAGCAGCTTGGTTGGGACGGATACCTACGAGCAGTACTTC	CASSLVGTDTYEQYF
TRBV28	TRBJ1-1	-	TRBD1	TGTGCCAGCAGTCGGTGGGACAGGGGCTACACTGAAGCTTTCTTT	CASSRWDRGYTEAFF
TRBV2	TRBJ2-3	-	-	TGTGCCAGCAGTTCGACGGAAAGCACAGATACGCAGTATTTT	CASSSTESTDTQYF
TRBV28	TRBJ2-7	-	-	TGTGCCAGCAGTTTCAGGCAGTTCCACGAGCAGTACTTC	CASSFRQFHEQYF